These 13 T cell receptor beta chains were all obtained from the same sample, sequenced in a study of blood T cell repertoires in COVID-19. Measured with immunoSEQ multiplex PCR; TCRdb has only the in-frame clones, and not every one. Of roughly 390,000 clones listed, about 89% are singletons. The sample taken for sequencing was peripheral blood. The receptor set was obtained from a woman in her 30s with COVID-19, enrolled during active disease.

This sequence joins TRBV5-4 and TRBJ2-2; the D gene is possibly TRBD2 (6 bases). The CDR3 spans 15 residues. With 1 base removed from V and 3 bases from J, the gap between germline ends came to 10 bases. Looked up from germline, CDR1 is SGHNT and CDR2 is YYREEE (reference sequence). The CDR3 loop is CASSLFGDYTGELFF. CDR3 in DNA: TGTGCCAGCAGCTTGTTCGGGGACTACACCGGGGAGCTGTTTTTT.

The gene calls are TRBV30 and TRBJ2-3; 11 bases fit TRBD2. J lost 2 bases, V lost 0 bases, and 4 bases had no gene match. Germline V CDR1 and CDR2: GTSNPN, SVGIG (reference sequence). The CDR3 has 16 amino acids. The CDR3 nucleotides read TGTGCCTGGAGTGTCGGGACTAGCGGCTACACAGATACGCAGTATTTT. Amino acid sequence: CAWSVGTSGYTDTQYF.

This rearrangement joins TRBV5-5 to TRBJ2-7, with D tentatively TRBD2 (6 bases). Trimming pared 1 base from V and 3 bases from J, leaving 17 bases between. The CDR3 sequence is 16 residues long. Germline assignment: CDR1 SGHKS and CDR2 YYEKEE (reference sequence). CDR3 DNA sequence: TGTGCCAGCAGCTTGCAGACTCCGGGACTGAACTACGAGCAGTACTTC. Its protein is CASSLQTPGLNYEQYF.

The table lists this clone with a count of one. V is TRBV4-1 and J is TRBJ2-1; 10 nucleotides match TRBD2. V was pared by 0 bases and J by 5 bases, with 10 bases of the junction left unmatched. Germline lookup yields CDR1 MGHRA and CDR2 YSYEKL. This CDR3 comprises 18 residues. The CDR3 nucleotides read TGCGCCAGCAGCCAAGATCGGGGTCGAGCGGGAGGGAACAATGAGCAGTTCTTC. Protein product: CASSQDRGRAGGNNEQFF.

The chain uses TRBV13 and TRBJ2-1; D is possibly TRBD1 (6 bases). Trimming removed 1 base at V and 0 bases at J, with 7 bases between. The CDR3 sequence is 15 residues long. In germline, CDR1 is PRHDT, CDR2 FYEKMQ (reference sequence). CDR3 loop: CASSLVGGSYNEQFF. The CDR3 DNA sequence: TGTGCCAGCAGCTTAGTAGGGGGCTCCTACAATGAGCAGTTCTTC.

This clone came up once. The chain uses TRBV2 and TRBJ2-7, with TRBD2 matching over 9 bases. Germline V gene data show CDR1 as SNHLY and CDR2 as FYNNEI. J gave up 9 bases and V 9 bases, and 18 bases lay outside the gene matches. The length of the CDR3 is 15 residues. CDR3 residues: CARGDGGRAMERQYF. CDR3 bases: TGTGCCAGAGGGGATGGCGGGAGGGCAATGGAACGGCAGTACTTC.

The chain combines TRBV15 with TRBJ2-5; TRBD2 matches at 8 bases. Germline CDR1 is LNHNV and CDR2 is YYDKDF (reference sequence). This CDR3 comprises 18 residues. V dropped 0 bases and J dropped 5; count of bases not matched to a gene: 14. CDR3 nucleotide sequence: TGTGCCACCAGCAGAGATAGGAAGCGGGAGTGGCGGGATGAGACCCAGTACTTC. Translated: CATSRDRKREWRDETQYF. The full variable domain, its missing parts supplied by reference TRBV15 and TRBJ2-5, is DAMVIQNPRYQVTQFGKPVTLSCSQTLNHNVMYWYQQKSSQAPKLLFHYYDKDFNNEADTPDNFQSRRPNTSFCFLDIRSPGLGDTAMYLCATSRDRKREWRDETQYFGPGTRLLVL.

The chain has TRBV27 and TRBJ2-7; 10 bases map to TRBD1. Germline V gives CDR1 MNHEY, CDR2 SMNVEV (reference sequence). The V and J ends lost 6 bases and 4 bases, in that order; junction bases with no gene match: 9. This CDR3 spans 15 amino acids. CDR3 region: CASSSTGGETYEQYF. The CDR3 DNA reads as TGTGCCAGCAGCTCGACAGGGGGCGAAACGTACGAGCAGTACTTC.

The rearrangement links TRBV5-6 to TRBJ1-3; D is perhaps TRBD1 (5 bases). Germline CDR1 reads SGHDT; CDR2 reads YYEEEE. The ends were cut back, 0 bases at V and 4 bases at J, with 5 bases in the middle. This CDR3 region has 13 residues. CDR3 sequence (DNA): TGTGCCAGCAGCTTGGGACAGGGAAACACCATATATTTT. Amino acids: CASSLGQGNTIYF.

This chain joins TRBV7-3 and TRBJ2-2; 7 nucleotides agree with TRBD1. The CDR3 contains 17 residues. Germline V lookup: CDR1 SGHTA, CDR2 FQGTGA. Losses at the gene ends were 3 bases for V and 2 bases for J; bases not matched to a gene: 9. The DNA of the CDR3 is TGTGCCAGCAGCTTTCCAACAGGGGCGAGAAACACCGGGGAGCTGTTTTTT. This codes for CASSFPTGARNTGELFF.

The chain links TRBV27 to TRBJ1-6; D not certain. This CDR3 is 16 amino acids long. The ends were cut back, 1 base at V and 8 bases at J, with 15 bases in the middle. The germline gives CDR1 MNHEY, CDR2 SMNVEV (reference sequence). CDR3: CASSLLPIRVDSPLHF. The CDR3 DNA reads as TGTGCCAGCAGTTTATTACCGATACGGGTAGATTCACCCCTCCACTTT.

This chain links TRBV6-5 with TRBJ2-7, with D unresolved. There are 13 residues in the CDR3. The V end was cut by 0 bases, the J end by 2 bases, with 5 bases between. The V gene's germline CDR1 is MNHEY and CDR2 SVGAGI. CDR3 loop: CASSYSRAYEQYF. As DNA, the CDR3 is TGTGCCAGCAGTTACTCCCGGGCCTACGAGCAGTACTTC.

The chain recombines TRBV28 with TRBJ2-7, with TRBD1 as a possible D gene (6 bases). Germline lookup yields CDR1 MDHEN and CDR2 SYDVKM. The V end was cut by 2 bases, the J end by 5 bases, with 13 bases between. The length of the CDR3 is 14 residues. In DNA, the CDR3 is TGTGCCAGCAGTTTAGGGCAGGGGTTCCACGAGCAGTACTTC. Translated: CASSLGQGFHEQYF.